The present entry profiles one T cell receptor beta chain with its context. Its cognate antigen is unknown. This entry comes from a study of CXCR3-negative and CXCR3-positive naive CD8 T cells. Study-wide findings and caveats: Cryopreserved cells showed partially decreased CXCR3 expression, and most assays used fresh PBMCs. In CXCR3-positive naive cells, the TRB CDR3s were more hydrophobic than in CXCR3-negative naive cells.

Libraries were UMI-labeled 5' RACE TRB cDNA. One entry per CDR3 protein, without DNA, is what TCRdb gives after re-calling the 5' RACE reads. The sample is made up of tens of thousands of distinct CDR3 sequences, and the top ten hold 4.8% of it. By phenotype, naive CD8+ T cells were CD45RO-CCR7+CD27+CD95-. This clonotype was obtained from a human donor in good health. Some clones in this sample may be carry-over from other donors' samples. The sequenced sample consisted of naive CXCR3+ CD8+ T cells from blood. Subset of the sample: CD45RO-CCR7+CD27+CD95- naive CD8+ T cells expressing CXCR3 (TNR3+).

This CDR3 is CASSPQTGEAFF. V gene TRBV18 combines with J gene TRBJ1-1; checking the TCRdb D call of TRBD1 is not possible without DNA. Germline CDR1 KGHSH, CDR2 LQKENI. The CDR3 length is 12 residues.